The next 10 T cell receptor beta chains were all read from a single sample in a study of blood T cell repertoires in COVID-19. Method: immunoSEQ multiplex PCR; TCRdb's copy keeps in-frame clones and lacks some. The profile shows about 200,000 clones, around 89% of them singletons. The source material was PBMCs or T cells enriched from blood (not recorded which). The receptors here all came from a woman aged 18-29 years who had recovered from COVID-19.

V usage is TRBV10-2 and J usage is TRBJ1-5, with TRBD1 as a possible D gene (5 bases). The CDR3 extends over 15 amino acids. V was shortened by 6 bases and J by 0 bases, with 12 bases between the two germline ends. Germline loops: CDR1 WSHSY, CDR2 SAAADI. The CDR3, as DNA: TGCGCCAGCAGGGTGACAGCGAATAGCAATCAGCCCCAGCATTTT. It codes for CASRVTANSNQPQHF.

The chain joins TRBV3-1 (or the pseudogene TRBV3-2) to TRBJ1-1; TRBD1 agrees at 7 bases. Germline-derived CDR1 and CDR2 are LGHDT and YNNKEL (reference sequence). V gave up 9 bases and J gave up 1 base; unmatched junction bases: 5. This CDR3 is built from 13 residues. DNA for the CDR3: TGTGCCAGTAAGACAGGGCGGAACACTGAAGCTTTCTTT. It translates to CASKTGRNTEAFF.

V gene TRBV27 combines with J gene TRBJ1-1; D call uncertain. The CDR3 totals 13 residues. V was pared by 3 bases and J by 4 bases, with 9 bases between. CDR1 and CDR2 from the germline V gene are MNHEY and SMNVEV (reference sequence). For the CDR3, the DNA is TGTGCCAGCAGTTTTGGAGGTACCACTGAAGCTTTCTTT. Translation gives CASSFGGTTEAFF.

The chain joins TRBV28 to TRBJ1-5; D is perhaps TRBD1 (5 bases). Per the germline V gene, CDR1 is MDHEN and CDR2 is SYDVKM. Trimming cost V 3 bases and J 4 bases, with 10 bases left between them. The CDR3 is 14 amino acids. In DNA, the CDR3 is TGTGCCAGCAGTTTGGTGTCAGGGAATCAGCCCCAGCATTTT. Its translation: CASSLVSGNQPQHF.

CDR3 in DNA: TGCGCCAGCAGCCCCCCGGAGCGGGGGTTAGCCAAAAACATTCAGTACTTC. Translated: CASSPPERGLAKNIQYF. V is TRBV4-1 and J is TRBJ2-4, with 8 bases fitting TRBD2. V was pared by 4 bases and J by 0 bases, with 8 bases of the junction left unmatched. The germline V gene encodes CDR1 MGHRA and CDR2 YSYEKL. This CDR3 comprises 17 residues.

The chain has TRBV14 and TRBJ2-2, with a weak D call TRBD2 (5 bases). Per the germline V gene, CDR1 is SGHDN and CDR2 is FVKESK. The CDR3 is 17 amino acids. V lost 0 bases and J 3 bases, leaving 14 bases between the germline ends. The CDR3 loop is CASSQEVLRTHTGELFF. The CDR3 bases are TGTGCCAGCAGCCAAGAGGTTCTGCGGACTCACACCGGGGAGCTGTTTTTT.

The chain carries TRBV5-8 and TRBJ1-2; the D is unclear. Germline V gene sequence: CDR1 SGHTS, CDR2 YDEGEE. The CDR3 has 15 residues. V was pared by 4 bases and J by 6 bases, with 19 bases between. The chain's CDR3 is CASSPGILPRDGYTF. CDR3 sequence (DNA): TGTGCCAGCAGCCCGGGGATCCTCCCACGGGATGGCTACACCTTC. Together with reference TRBV5-8 and TRBJ1-2, the CDR3 gives the full variable domain: EAGVTQSPTHLIKTRGQQATLRCSPISGHTSVYWYQQALGLGLQFLLWYDEGEERNRGNFPPRFSGRQFPNYSSELNVNALELEDSALYLCASSPGILPRDGYTFGSGTRLTVV.

The rearrangement joins TRBV6-5 to TRBJ1-5; 8 bases line up with TRBD1. The CDR3 spans 15 residues. Germline CDR1 reads MNHEY; CDR2 reads SVGAGI. J lost 1 base, V lost 7 bases, and 6 bases had no gene match. CDR3 region: CASNKDRGSNQPQHF. The CDR3 region has the DNA TGTGCCAGCAACAAAGACAGGGGAAGCAATCAGCCCCAGCATTTT.

The CDR3 here is CASSRPGQGAHEKLFF. For the CDR3, the DNA is TGTGCCAGTAGTAGACCGGGACAGGGAGCTCATGAAAAACTGTTTTTT. The chain employs TRBV19 and TRBJ1-4; TRBD1 aligns across 9 bases. The CDR3 length is 16 residues. After removal of 4 bases from V and 6 bases from J, the junction contained 9 bases not matched to a gene. Germline CDR1 reads LNHDA; CDR2 reads SQIVND (reference sequence).

This chain links TRBV30 with TRBJ2-7; 8 nucleotides align to TRBD1. The CDR3 has 14 residues. CDR1 is GTSNPN, CDR2 SVGIG, per germline (reference sequence). Unmatched junction bases numbered 6, after V lost 2 bases and J lost 3 bases. Here the CDR3 reads CAWSPGQGDYEQYF. The CDR3 DNA reads as TGTGCCTGGAGTCCAGGACAGGGCGACTACGAGCAGTACTTC.